The 9 T cell receptor beta chains presented below share a single source sample, sequenced in a study of shared clonotypes between healthy human individuals. The method was immunoSEQ multiplex PCR; TCRdb's version includes in-frame clones alone and lacks a portion of them. The sample has 450,000 to 500,000 clones, approximately 82% seen once. The sequencing sample was made of PBMCs. Receptor source: a woman aged 35 to 49 in good health. Some clones in this sample may be carry-over from other donors' samples.

V gene TRBV23-1 combines with J gene TRBJ1-1; D remains ambiguous. TRBV23-1 is an open reading frame, and its role is uncertain. The CDR3 totals 14 residues. Trimming removed 0 bases at V and 1 base at J, with 6 bases between. CDR3 sequence: CASSQSGRNTEAFF. Here the CDR3 DNA reads TGCGCCAGCAGTCAATCTGGCAGGAACACTGAAGCTTTCTTT.

This chain joins TRBV28 and TRBJ2-2; 7 bases fit TRBD2. Germline V gives CDR1 MDHEN, CDR2 SYDVKM. The CDR3 contains 13 residues. J was trimmed by 3 bases and V by 8 bases; bases with no gene match: 3. CDR3 sequence: CASGRADTGELFF. The CDR3 nucleotides are TGTGCCAGCGGGAGGGCAGACACCGGGGAGCTGTTTTTT.

This clone showed up just a few times. The V and J genes are TRBV9 and TRBJ2-1; D might be TRBD2 (6 bases). The CDR3 covers 16 residues. V was pared by 0 bases and J by 7 bases, with 17 bases between. The germline V gene encodes CDR1 SGDLS and CDR2 YYNGEE. CDR3 amino acids: CASSVGVGGTWNEQFF. As DNA, the CDR3 is TGTGCCAGCAGCGTAGGGGTGGGAGGAACTTGGAATGAGCAGTTCTTC.

This clone was picked up a small number of times. The rearrangement joins TRBV2 to TRBJ1-4, with 9 bases matching TRBD1. Germline V CDR1 and CDR2: SNHLY, FYNNEI. The CDR3 covers 16 residues. The junction had 6 bases not matched to a gene; V was cut back by 3 bases and J by 4 bases. CDR3 nucleotide sequence: TGTGCCAGCAGTGATAACAGGGGGCTGAATAATGAAAAACTGTTTTTT. This translates into CASSDNRGLNNEKLFF.

This clone has a handful of counts. Other DNA sequences in the sample encode the same CDR3. This chain connects TRBV30 to TRBJ1-1; D not certain. Trimming removed 2 bases at V and 1 base at J, with 5 bases between. There are 12 residues in the CDR3. Germline CDR1 and CDR2: GTSNPN and SVGIG (reference sequence). DNA for the CDR3: TGTGCCTGGAGTCGGCAGAACACTGAAGCTTTCTTT. Protein: CAWSRQNTEAFF.

The CDR3 nucleotides are TGTGCCAGCAGTGAAATTCTTGGGATCGCCGGGGAGCTGTTTTTT. Its protein product is CASSEILGIAGELFF. This sequence joins TRBV6-1 and TRBJ2-2, with unresolved D. The CDR3 totals 15 residues. V lost 2 bases to trimming and J lost 6 bases, with 13 bases between them. CDR1 is MNHNS and CDR2 is SASEGT in the germline V gene.

The genes are TRBV6-1 and TRBJ2-3; 7 nucleotides align to TRBD2. Germline loops: CDR1 MNHNS, CDR2 SASEGT. This CDR3 spans 16 amino acids. V lost 2 bases and J lost 1; bases outside the gene matches: 6. CDR3 sequence (DNA): TGTGCCAGCAGTGAAACAGCGGGGAGGCGCACAGATACGCAGTATTTT. Translated: CASSETAGRRTDTQYF.

The chain carries TRBV10-2 and TRBJ2-7, with 12 bases fitting TRBD2. Losses at the gene ends were 7 bases for V and 6 bases for J; bases not matched to a gene: 16. This CDR3 is 17 amino acids long. Germline V gene data show CDR1 as WSHSY and CDR2 as SAAADI. CDR3 in amino acids: CASNAGRGLAGELEQYF. In DNA form, the CDR3 reads TGCGCCAGCAACGCCGGACGGGGACTAGCGGGTGAGCTCGAGCAGTACTTC.

The genes are TRBV29-1 and TRBJ2-7, with D possibly being TRBD2 (6 bases). CDR3 size: 13 residues. Trimming removed 5 bases from V and 7 bases from J, with 18 bases in between. Germline V gene lookup returns CDR1 SQVTM and CDR2 ANQGSEA. The CDR3 sequence: CSVLAGGSREQYF. CDR3 in DNA: TGCAGCGTTCTAGCCGGAGGGTCGCGGGAGCAGTACTTC.